This paragraph reports one T cell receptor beta chain. Its antigen remains undetermined. No base qualities exist here, and no much larger clone lies one base off it. Library preparation used multiplex PCR. Instrument on record: Illumina HiSeq 4000. iRepertoire HTBI primers and Arm-PCR amplification of CDR3 regions were used to construct TCR beta libraries. Gel purification was performed on PCR products prior to sequencing. On the study's bioinformatics: A total of some 60 TRBV and some 15 TRBJ segments were identified across samples and were used for gene usage analysis of CDR3 amino acid clonotypes. Filtered high-quality paired reads were merged into contigs using COPE and FqMerger. Contigs were aligned with BLAST to IMGT TRBV, TRBD and TRBJ reference genes, and CDR3 was defined per IMGT. Clonotypes above 0.1% frequency were classified as highly expanded clones. Shannon entropy served as the measure of repertoire diversity, while the Gini coefficient captured V-J evenness. A clonotype was considered public if more than one individual shared it. TCRdb took the public reads, trimmed them with fastp at Q25, ran MiXCR for clone calling and kept in-frame beta chains. Merged by CDR3 protein, the rows form single entries marked with the most common genes and DNA. These V and J calls originate from TCRdb's pipeline instead of the authors' own analysis. The sample includes approximately 490,000 distinct CDR3 sequences, with around 16% observed a single time. 9% to 15% of the sample is taken by the ten largest.

The record originates from a study of regulatory T cells in long-lasting Graves disease (dated by TCRdb to the early 2020s). In the study overall: In the newly diagnosed Graves' disease group, patients had been taking antithyroid drugs for less than 3 months. Persistent Graves' disease patients were compared with newly diagnosed Graves' disease patients by peripheral blood TCR sequencing and RNA sequencing. The study was registered as a clinical trial and conducted in China. A total of about 35 samples underwent TCR sequencing: around 13 from persistent and about 20 from newly diagnosed Graves' disease patients.

The sample's time point label, in plain terms: newly diagnosed GD, antithyroid drugs for less than 3 months. For both TCR sequencing and RNA sequencing, RNA was extracted from PBMCs in TRIzol. The diagnosis of Graves' disease followed American Thyroid Association guidelines. Patients were recruited from an endocrinology department in Xi'an, China. Each patient gave approximately 9.7 milliliters of peripheral blood, collected in an EDTA anticoagulant tube. Ficoll Paque Plus density gradient separation was used to isolate PBMCs, and no additional T cell sorting was done. An Agilent 2100 Bioanalyzer and agarose gel were used to assess RNA quality, and a NanoDrop 2000 was used to measure RNA concentration. Overall study results and their limits: Sequencing and analysis were limited to the TCR beta chain. Only peripheral blood was studied, because thyroid tissue, the primary lesion, was inaccessible. Patients with persistent disease shared more public clonotypes (about 2,700) than newly diagnosed patients did (966). The small sample size was acknowledged by the authors as a limitation that may reduce accuracy. Persistent Graves' disease patients showed lower TCR Shannon entropy and fewer highly expanded clones than newly diagnosed patients, suggesting clonal expansion.

This sample was also put to use in a study of T cells in Graves' hyperthyroidism and ophthalmopathy. From that second study: Graves' hyperthyroidism was defined as stable when no progression to ophthalmopathy occurred over 18 months of follow-up. Hyperthyroidism patients were newly diagnosed, with disease duration under 2 months, and aged 18 to 65 years. Patients with uncontrolled infections, other autoimmune diseases, pregnancy or lactation were excluded. Diagnoses were based on clinical symptoms, serum thyroxine and TRAb, thyroid ultrasound and orbital computed tomography. The first round of RT-PCR for the TCR CDR3 was performed with the HTBI primer set and the Qiagen OneStep RT-PCR kit. Blood samples also contained most of the expanded thyroid clonotypes (frequency above 0.001), which suggests that blood repertoires may reflect thyroid immune responses. A model built on a 13 V-J signature distinguished ophthalmopathy from stable hyperthyroidism, reaching over 85% sensitivity and about 81% specificity in cross-validation and 80%/75% in testing. In validation, the model predicted progression to ophthalmopathy with over 60% sensitivity and 72% to 85% specificity, a median of approximately 6.7 months before onset. TCR V-J signatures able to tell the groups apart were searched for in a discovery cohort of 100 patients, of whom 43 had Graves' ophthalmopathy and 57 had stable Graves' hyperthyroidism. Prospective prediction of ophthalmopathy was tested in an independent validation cohort of fewer than 20 hyperthyroidism patients and roughly 16 patients who later progressed to ophthalmopathy. For training and testing, the 80 to 100 patients in the discovery cohort were randomly divided in a 7:3 ratio. Thyroid tissue and blood T-cell repertoires from roughly 6 Graves' hyperthyroidism patients were also compared in the study. Once sampling was done, hyperthyroidism patients were given methimazole at a starting dose of 30 mg daily, whereas ophthalmopathy patients were given high-dose intravenous methylprednisolone. Libraries were constructed in a second round of multiplex PCR, after which size selection and purification were performed. Libraries were sequenced paired-end with 100 bp reads on an Illumina HiSeq2000. SOAPnuke was used to process the raw data, with reads discarded if the reads contained adapters or uncalled bases, had a mean Phred below 15, or lacked an exact constant-primer or identifier match. High-quality paired reads were merged using COPE v1.2.5, and each unique nucleotide sequence was defined as a clonotype. MiTCR v1.1 was used to align the clonotypes against IMGT TRBV, TRBD and TRBJ reference segments. Analysis was restricted to V-J combinations with a frequency above 0.0001, which covered 99% to 99.2% of repertoires. The TCS score was defined as F50 (clonal expansion) divided by E x V (chaos), with BLOSUM62-based TCRdist calculated between CDR3 peptides within each V-J. Welch's t-statistics and random forest reduced some 510 V-J features to 13, which were used in a naive Bayes classifier (R e1071). No statistical method was used to fix the sample size in advance, and group allocation was not hidden from the investigators. The paper describes TCR Vbeta CDR3 sequencing of around 140 peripheral blood samples, made up of 43 ophthalmopathy patients, around 78 hyperthyroidism patients and some 17 progressor patients.

The specimen was peripheral blood mononuclear cells (PBMCs), collected at new diagnosis, from a patient treated with antithyroid drugs. This sequence was found in a man aged 40-49 years with Graves disease. Donor details come from another sample of the same person, matched by shared clones.

The CDR3 sequence is CASSRRDSNYGYTF. The DNA sequence is TGTGCCAGCAGCCGACGTGATTCTAACTATGGCTACACCTTC. The chain uses TRBV5-5 and TRBJ1-2; the D gene lacks a confident call. Inclusive of the bounding cysteine and phenylalanine, the CDR3 is 14 residues long. The retained sequence is limited to the CDR3, 42 bases, with the frame set at the first base. From the germline V gene (reference sequence), CDR1 is SGHKS and CDR2 is YYEKEE. Relative to germline, V is 4 bases shorter and J is 0 bases shorter, with 10 bases between their ends.